This T cell receptor beta chain was sequenced for a study of T cell responses to AZD1222 COVID-19 vaccine. The CDR3 spans 15 residues. V dropped 5 bases and J dropped 4 bases, with 17 bases sitting between them. Looked up from germline, CDR1 is MDHEN and CDR2 is SYDVKM. Method: immunoSEQ multiplex PCR; TCRdb's copy keeps in-frame clones and lacks some. Of approximately 110,000 clones in the sample, roughly 87% were seen once. Source: peripheral blood, taken 28 days after the second AZD1222 dose. The chain joins TRBV28 to TRBJ1-2; D call uncertain. The TCR sequence derives from an adult who received the AZD1222 COVID-19 vaccine. CDR3 in amino acids: CASSPYRRPLYGYTF. In DNA form, the CDR3 reads TGTGCCAGCAGTCCGTACCGGAGGCCACTCTATGGCTACACCTTC.